This TCR beta chain was retrieved from a study of human T cells and chemical hapten exposure. Study information: Sensitization employed 2% DPC on roughly 2 cm by roughly 2 cm of upper inner arm skin.

This clonotype has only a few counts. J was trimmed by 4 bases and V by 5 bases; bases with no gene match: 6. This CDR3 has 14 residues. Germline assignment: CDR1 MNHNS and CDR2 SASEGT. The time point denotes: patch test 2, 6 weeks after DPC sensitization. Treatment denoted: therapeutic diphenylcyclopropenone sensitization with weekly scalp DPC. Blood, whole and unfractionated, served as the source for total RNA extraction. Library construction involved attaching unique molecular identifiers to individual cDNA molecules, which allowed quantitative, reproducible TCR counting. One entry per CDR3 protein results from TCRdb running MiXCR on the RACE reads. Altogether tens of thousands of distinct CDR3 sequences are present, approximately 9.7% being singletons, with the ten largest covering 11% to 15%.

The receptor comes from a woman in her thirties with alopecia areata. Some clones in this sample may be carry-over from other donors' samples. The chain joins TRBV6-1 to TRBJ2-3, with TRBD2 identical over 7 bases. The input for sequencing was whole blood, taken in connection with sensitization to the hapten diphenylcyclopropenone (DPC). The CDR3 sequence: CASSSRGGADTQYF. As DNA, the CDR3 is TGTGCCAGCAGTAGCCGGGGAGGGGCAGATACGCAGTATTTT.